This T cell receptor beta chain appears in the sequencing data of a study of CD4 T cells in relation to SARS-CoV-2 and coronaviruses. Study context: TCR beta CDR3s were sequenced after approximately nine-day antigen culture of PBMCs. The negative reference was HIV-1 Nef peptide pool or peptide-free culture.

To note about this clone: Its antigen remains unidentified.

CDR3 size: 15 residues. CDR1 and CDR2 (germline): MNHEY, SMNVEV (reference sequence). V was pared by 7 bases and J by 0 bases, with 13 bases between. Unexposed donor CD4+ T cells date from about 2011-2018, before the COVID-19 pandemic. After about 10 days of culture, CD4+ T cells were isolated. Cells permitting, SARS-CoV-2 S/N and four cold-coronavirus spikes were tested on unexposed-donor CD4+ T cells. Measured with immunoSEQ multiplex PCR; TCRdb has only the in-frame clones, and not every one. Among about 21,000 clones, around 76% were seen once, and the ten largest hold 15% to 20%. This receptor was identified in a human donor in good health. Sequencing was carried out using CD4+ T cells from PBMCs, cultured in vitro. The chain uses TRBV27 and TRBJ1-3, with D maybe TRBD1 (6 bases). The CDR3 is CASNFGGLSGNTIYF. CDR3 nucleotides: TGTGCCAGCAACTTCGGGGGGCTCTCTGGAAACACCATATATTTT.